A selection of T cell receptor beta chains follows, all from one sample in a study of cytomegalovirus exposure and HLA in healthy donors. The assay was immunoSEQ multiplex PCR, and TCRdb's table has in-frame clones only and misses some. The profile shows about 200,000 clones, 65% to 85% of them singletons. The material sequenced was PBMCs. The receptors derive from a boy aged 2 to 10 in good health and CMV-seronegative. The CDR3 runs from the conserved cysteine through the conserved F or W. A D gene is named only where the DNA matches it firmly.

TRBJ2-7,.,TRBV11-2,CASSLVPGVEQYF
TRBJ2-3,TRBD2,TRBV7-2,CASSLVRGGSDTQYF
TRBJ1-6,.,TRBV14,CASISLQDTSSPLHF
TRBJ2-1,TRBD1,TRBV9,CASSVRQGAYNEQFF
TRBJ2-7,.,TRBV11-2,CASSLAGATYEQYF
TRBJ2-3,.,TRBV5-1,CASSFNRVDTQYF
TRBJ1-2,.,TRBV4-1,CASSHAPGGGYTF
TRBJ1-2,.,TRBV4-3,CASSQEWGGVDGYTF
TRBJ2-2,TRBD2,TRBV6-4,CASSASRALAGGPGTGELFF
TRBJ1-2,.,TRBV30,CAWSNPEKGYTF
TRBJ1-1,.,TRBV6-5,CASSPRVNWRAFF